Listed here are 17 T cell receptor beta chains from one sample, sequenced in a study of shared clonotypes between healthy human individuals. Assay used: immunoSEQ multiplex PCR; TCRdb lists only in-frame clones, some missing. Of about 1.1 million clones listed, 60% to 80% are singletons. The source material was memory CD4+ T cells from PBMCs. Subset of the sample: CD45RA-negative fraction. These receptors originate from a man in his late teens or twenties in good health. Some clones in this sample may be carry-over from other donors' samples.

Notes on this clone: In the same sample, other DNA sequences code for this CDR3. The J gene is TRBJ2-3, the V gene TRBV5-1; D gene unclear. The V gene's germline CDR1 is SGHRS and CDR2 YFSETQ. The CDR3 is 15 amino acids. V lost 0 bases and J 0 bases, leaving 8 bases between the germline ends. The CDR3 DNA reads TGCGCCAGCAGCTTGGTAGCAGCTAGCACAGATACGCAGTATTTT. Translation: CASSLVAASTDTQYF.

Worth noting for this clone: The sample contains more than one DNA sequence encoding this CDR3. The gene calls are TRBV18 and TRBJ2-7; D not certain. The ends were cut back, 3 bases at V and 0 bases at J, with 6 bases in the middle. Germline V gives CDR1 KGHSH, CDR2 LQKENI. The length of the CDR3 is 13 residues. This chain's CDR3 is CASSPYSSYEQYF. CDR3 in DNA: TGTGCCAGCTCACCCTATAGCTCCTACGAGCAGTACTTC.

The V and J genes are TRBV11-3 and TRBJ2-5; D may correspond to TRBD1 or TRBD2 (6 bases each). Germline V gene sequence: CDR1 SGHNT, CDR2 YENEEA. CDR3 length: 15 amino acids. Trimming took 1 base from V and 4 from J, leaving 13 bases between them. The CDR3 region has the DNA TGTGCCAGCAGCTTAGGACAGGACGGGAGAGAGACCCAGTACTTC. This gives the protein CASSLGQDGRETQYF.

This clone turned up a few times. The V call is TRBV6-1, the J call TRBJ1-5; TRBD1 agrees at 9 bases. CDR1 and CDR2 from the germline V gene are MNHNS and SASEGT. V trimming: 8 bases; J trimming: 0 bases; junction bases outside the gene matches: 5. The CDR3 is made up of 15 amino acids. The CDR3 loop is CASGRGQGSNQPQHF. The CDR3 nucleotides are TGTGCCAGCGGGAGGGGACAGGGTAGCAATCAGCCCCAGCATTTT.

V is TRBV9 and J is TRBJ2-5; tentative D call: TRBD2 (6 bases). The germline V gene encodes CDR1 SGDLS and CDR2 YYNGEE. The CDR3 totals 17 residues. V was cut by 0 bases and J by 2 bases, with 17 bases left in between. The CDR3 loop reads CASSVGLGSWGQETQYF. Written as DNA, the CDR3 is TGTGCCAGCAGCGTAGGACTAGGAAGCTGGGGACAAGAGACCCAGTACTTC.

The V gene is TRBV5-1, the J gene TRBJ2-4; D might be TRBD1 or TRBD2, each matching 5 bases. Trimming took 4 bases from V and 0 from J, leaving 14 bases between them. The CDR3 runs to 16 residues. Germline V gene sequence: CDR1 SGHRS, CDR2 YFSETQ. The CDR3 protein is CASSRGGAVAKNIQYF. The CDR3 DNA reads TGCGCCAGCAGCCGGGGTGGGGCGGTAGCCAAAAACATTCAGTACTTC.

This chain links TRBV7-3 with TRBJ2-2, with no clear D. Trimming removed 8 bases from V and 3 bases from J, with 13 bases in between. This CDR3 is built from 14 residues. The germline gives CDR1 SGHTA, CDR2 FQGTGA. The CDR3 DNA reads TGTGCCAGCCAACAGTTTTCTCACACCGGGGAGCTGTTTTTT. Translated: CASQQFSHTGELFF. The full variable domain, completed using reference TRBV7-3 and TRBJ2-2, is GAGVSQTPSNKVTEKGKYVELRCDPISGHTALYWYRQSLGQGPEFLIYFQGTGAADDSGLPNDRFFAVRPEGSVSTLKIQRTERGDSAVYLCASQQFSHTGELFFGEGSRLTVL.

The rearrangement links TRBV7-9 to TRBJ1-4; D is unresolved. V shed 4 bases and J shed 4 bases, with 13 bases lying between them. This CDR3 comprises 15 residues. Germline V gene sequence: CDR1 SEHNR, CDR2 FQNEAQ (reference sequence). This CDR3 is CASSSSGKINEKLFF. CDR3 bases: TGTGCCAGCAGCTCGTCGGGGAAGATTAATGAAAAACTGTTTTTT.

This clone was recorded once. The chain carries TRBV4-2 and TRBJ2-7; D may match TRBD1 or TRBD2 (5 bases each). Germline V gives CDR1 LGHNA, CDR2 YNFKEQ. V was trimmed by 0 bases and J by 4 bases, leaving 19 bases between them. The CDR3 is 17 residues long. The CDR3 nucleotides are TGTGCCAGCAGCCAAGATCTGGGTTCGGGGCCAGGATACGAGCAGTACTTC. Translated, it gives CASSQDLGSGPGYEQYF.

The J gene is TRBJ2-2, the V gene TRBV23-1, with TRBD2 as a possible D gene (5 bases). TRBV23-1 is placed among ORFs of uncertain function. The CDR3 has 19 residues. V shed 2 bases and J shed 5 bases, with 24 bases lying between them. The DNA of the CDR3 is TGCGCCAGCAGTCAAAATGGAACTAGACGGAACTCGGGGACCGGGGAGCTGTTTTTT. It specifies CASSQNGTRRNSGTGELFF.

This rearrangement joins TRBV5-6 to TRBJ1-1; D is perhaps TRBD1 (5 bases). CDR3 length equals 12 residues. Germline values: CDR1 SGHDT, CDR2 YYEEEE. The V gene lost 1 base and the J gene lost 9 bases, with 10 bases spanning the gap. The CDR3 protein is CASSLNMGQAFF. CDR3 bases: TGTGCCAGCAGCTTGAATATGGGGCAAGCTTTCTTT.

Worth noting for this clone: Other DNA sequences within the sample encode an identical CDR3. This rearrangement joins TRBV30 to TRBJ2-5; D is perhaps TRBD1 (8 bases). Germline V gene sequence: CDR1 GTSNPN, CDR2 SVGIG (reference sequence). This CDR3 spans 12 amino acids. Trimming left V 5 bases short and J 5 bases short, with 12 bases between. The CDR3 DNA follows: TGTGCCTGGGAACAGGGGGGGGAGACCCAGTACTTC. As protein: CAWEQGGETQYF. The entire variable domain, with the rest obtained from reference TRBV30 and TRBJ2-5, is as follows: SQTIHQWPATLVQPVGSPLSLECTVEGTSNPNLYWYRQAAGRGLQLLFYSVGIGQISSEVPQNLSASRPQDRQFILSSKKLLLSDSGFYLCAWEQGGETQYFGPGTRLLVL.

V is TRBV27 and J is TRBJ1-6; possible D gene TRBD1, 6 bases. Trimming pared 1 base from V and 10 bases from J, leaving 14 bases between. This CDR3 has 15 residues. From germline, CDR1 is MNHEY and CDR2 SMNVEV (reference sequence). The CDR3 region is CASSLLGGGWSPLHF. The CDR3 nucleotides read TGTGCCAGCAGTTTATTAGGGGGAGGTTGGTCACCCCTCCACTTT.

This clone was seen only a few times. This chain joins TRBV7-8 and TRBJ1-2; D is unresolved. The CDR3 totals 15 residues. CDR1 SGHVS and CDR2 FQNEAQ come from the germline V gene. Between the trimmed V and J ends, which lost 5 bases and 0 bases, there was a span of 13 bases. The CDR3, as DNA: TGTGCCAGCAGCACTAGTGGCGGAGCTAACTATGGCTACACCTTC. As protein: CASSTSGGANYGYTF.

Remarks on this clone: A much bigger clone sits one base away, suggesting this may be a read error. Likely a read error: the CDR3 ends without its conserved phenylalanine or tryptophan. V usage is TRBV5-1 and J usage is TRBJ2-7; 7 positions agree with TRBD2. V was clipped by 0 bases and J by 7 bases; unmatched bases: 13. CDR1 and CDR2 (germline): SGHRS, YFSETQ. The CDR3 is 16 amino acids. CDR3 nucleotide sequence: TGCGCCAGCAGCTTGGCCTTGGCGGGAGTAGTACAGGAGCAGTACTCC. This translates into CASSLALAGVVQEQYS.

The chain carries TRBV7-3 and TRBJ2-5; 8 positions match TRBD1. The CDR3 is 15 residues long. Germline assignment: CDR1 SGHTA and CDR2 FQGTGA. With V trimmed by 5 bases and J by 4 bases, 9 bases remained unmatched. In DNA, the CDR3 is TGTGCCAGCAGCCTCCTCGGACAGGGTGCAGAGACCCAGTACTTC. Translated, it gives CASSLLGQGAETQYF.

The CDR3 DNA reads TGTGCCAGCAGCTTATTGGGACAGGGGTTGATCGGGGAGCTGTTTTTT. Its translation: CASSLLGQGLIGELFF. This chain connects TRBV7-2 to TRBJ2-2; 10 nucleotides agree with TRBD1. Losses at the gene ends were 2 bases for V and 7 bases for J; bases not matched to a gene: 7. The CDR3 is 16 amino acids. The V gene's germline CDR1 is SGHTA and CDR2 FQGNSA. The complete variable domain, with remaining parts taken from reference TRBV7-2 and TRBJ2-2, reads GAGVSQSPSNKVTEKGKDVELRCDPISGHTALYWYRQSLGQGLEFLIYFQGNSAPDKSGLPSDRFSAERTGGSVSTLTIQRTQQEDSAVYLCASSLLGQGLIGELFFGEGSRLTVL.